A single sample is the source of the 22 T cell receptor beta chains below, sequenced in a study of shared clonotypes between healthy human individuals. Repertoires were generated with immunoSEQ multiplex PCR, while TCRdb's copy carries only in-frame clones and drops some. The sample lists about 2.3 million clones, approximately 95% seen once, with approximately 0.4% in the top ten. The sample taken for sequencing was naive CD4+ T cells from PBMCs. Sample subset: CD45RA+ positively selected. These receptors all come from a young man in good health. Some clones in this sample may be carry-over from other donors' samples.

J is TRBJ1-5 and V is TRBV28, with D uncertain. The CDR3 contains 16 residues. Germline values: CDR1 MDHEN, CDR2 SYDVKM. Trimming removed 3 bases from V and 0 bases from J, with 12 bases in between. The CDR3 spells CASSFVAGPSNQPQHF. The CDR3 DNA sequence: TGTGCCAGCAGTTTCGTGGCAGGCCCTAGCAATCAGCCCCAGCATTTT.

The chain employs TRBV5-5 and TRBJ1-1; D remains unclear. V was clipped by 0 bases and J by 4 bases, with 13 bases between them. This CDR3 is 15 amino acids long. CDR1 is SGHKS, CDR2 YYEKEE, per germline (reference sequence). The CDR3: CASSLAGIGFTEAFF. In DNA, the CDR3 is TGTGCCAGCAGCTTGGCCGGGATTGGGTTCACTGAAGCTTTCTTT.

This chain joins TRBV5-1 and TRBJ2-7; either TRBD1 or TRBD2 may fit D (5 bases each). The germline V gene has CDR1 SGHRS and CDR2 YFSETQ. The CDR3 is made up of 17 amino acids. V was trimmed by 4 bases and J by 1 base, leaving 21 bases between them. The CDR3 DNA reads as TGCGCCAGCAGCCTGACATCATCCGGGACGCAATCCTACGAGCAGTACTTC. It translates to CASSLTSSGTQSYEQYF.

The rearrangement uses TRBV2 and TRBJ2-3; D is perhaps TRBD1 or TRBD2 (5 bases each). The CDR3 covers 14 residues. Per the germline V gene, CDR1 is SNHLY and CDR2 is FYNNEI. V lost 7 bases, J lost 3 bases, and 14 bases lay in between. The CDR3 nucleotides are TGTGCCAGCACGGGGACCCCTAGGACAGATACGCAGTATTTT. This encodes CASTGTPRTDTQYF.

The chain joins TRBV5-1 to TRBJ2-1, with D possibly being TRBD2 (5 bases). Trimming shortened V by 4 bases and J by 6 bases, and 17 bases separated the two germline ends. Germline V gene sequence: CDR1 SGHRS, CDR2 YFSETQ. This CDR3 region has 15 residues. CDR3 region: CASSHSREFFNEQFF. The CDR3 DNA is TGCGCCAGCAGCCACTCGAGGGAGTTTTTCAATGAGCAGTTCTTC.

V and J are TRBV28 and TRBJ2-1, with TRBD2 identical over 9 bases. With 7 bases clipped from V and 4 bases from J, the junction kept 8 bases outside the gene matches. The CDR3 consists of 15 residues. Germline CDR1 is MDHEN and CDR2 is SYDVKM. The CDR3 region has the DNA TGTGCCAGCACGGTAGCGGGAGTGGGGTACAATGAGCAGTTCTTC. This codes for CASTVAGVGYNEQFF. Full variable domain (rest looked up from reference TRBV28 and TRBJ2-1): DVKVTQSSRYLVKRTGEKVFLECVQDMDHENMFWYRQDPGLGLRLIYFSYDVKMKEKGDIPEGYSVSREKKERFSLILESASTNQTSMYLCASTVAGVGYNEQFFGPGTRLTVL.

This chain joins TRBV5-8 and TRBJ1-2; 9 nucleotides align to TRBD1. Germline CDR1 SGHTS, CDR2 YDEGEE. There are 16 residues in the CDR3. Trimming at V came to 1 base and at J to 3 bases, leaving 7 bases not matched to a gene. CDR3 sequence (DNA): TGTGCCAGCAGCTTGCAGGGGACAGGGTACGACTATGGCTACACCTTC. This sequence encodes CASSLQGTGYDYGYTF.

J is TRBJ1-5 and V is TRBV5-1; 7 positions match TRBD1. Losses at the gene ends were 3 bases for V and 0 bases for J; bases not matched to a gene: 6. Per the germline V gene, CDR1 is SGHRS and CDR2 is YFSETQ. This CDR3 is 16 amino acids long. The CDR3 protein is CASSSGDSYSNQPQHF. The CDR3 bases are TGCGCCAGCAGCTCGGGGGACAGTTATAGCAATCAGCCCCAGCATTTT.

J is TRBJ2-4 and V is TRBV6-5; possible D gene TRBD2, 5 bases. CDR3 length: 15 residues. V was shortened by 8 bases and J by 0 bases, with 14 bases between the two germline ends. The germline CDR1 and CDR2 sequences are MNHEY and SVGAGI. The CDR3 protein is CASSYGGLAKNIQYF. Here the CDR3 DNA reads TGTGCCAGCTCCTACGGAGGACTAGCCAAAAACATTCAGTACTTC.

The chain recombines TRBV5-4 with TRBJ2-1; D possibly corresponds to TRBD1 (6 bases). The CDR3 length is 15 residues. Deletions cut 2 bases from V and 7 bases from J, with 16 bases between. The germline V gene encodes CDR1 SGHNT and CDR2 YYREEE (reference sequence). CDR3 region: CASSLIEQGRNEQFF. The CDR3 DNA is TGTGCCAGCAGCTTAATAGAACAGGGTCGAAATGAGCAGTTCTTC. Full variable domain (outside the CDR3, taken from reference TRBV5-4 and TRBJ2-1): ETGVTQSPTHLIKTRGQQVTLRCSSQSGHNTVSWYQQALGQGPQFIFQYYREEENGRGNFPPRFSGLQFPNYSSELNVNALELDDSALYLCASSLIEQGRNEQFFGPGTRLTVL.

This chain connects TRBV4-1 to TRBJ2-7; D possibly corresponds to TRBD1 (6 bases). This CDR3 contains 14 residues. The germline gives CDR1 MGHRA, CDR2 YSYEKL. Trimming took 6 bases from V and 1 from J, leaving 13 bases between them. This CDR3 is CASSILGGSYEQYF. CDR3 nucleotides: TGCGCCAGCAGTATTTTAGGGGGTTCCTACGAGCAGTACTTC.

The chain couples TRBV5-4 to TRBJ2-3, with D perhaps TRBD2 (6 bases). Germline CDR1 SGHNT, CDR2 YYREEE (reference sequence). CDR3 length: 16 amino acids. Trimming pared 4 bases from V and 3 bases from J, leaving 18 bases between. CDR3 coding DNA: TGTGCCAGCAGCCGACTAGACCTTTCGGGAACAGATACGCAGTATTTT. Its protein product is CASSRLDLSGTDTQYF.

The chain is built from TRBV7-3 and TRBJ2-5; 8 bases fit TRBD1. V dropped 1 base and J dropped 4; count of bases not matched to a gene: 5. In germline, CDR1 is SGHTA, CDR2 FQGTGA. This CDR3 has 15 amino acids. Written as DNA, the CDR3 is TGTGCCAGCAGCTTAAGCTCACAGGGGGTAGAGACCCAGTACTTC. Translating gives CASSLSSQGVETQYF.

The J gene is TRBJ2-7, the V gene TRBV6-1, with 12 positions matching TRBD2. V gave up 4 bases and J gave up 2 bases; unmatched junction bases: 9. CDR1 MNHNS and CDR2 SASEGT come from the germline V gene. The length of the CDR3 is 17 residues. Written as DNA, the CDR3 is TGTGCCAGCAGTGTCCACTCGACTAGCGGGAGTACCTACGAGCAGTACTTC. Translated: CASSVHSTSGSTYEQYF.

CDR3 sequence reads: CASSSRNTEAFF. For the CDR3, the DNA is TGTGCCAGCAGCTCGAGGAACACTGAAGCTTTCTTT. V usage is TRBV7-2 and J usage is TRBJ1-1; D is unclear. Trimming removed 4 bases from V and 1 base from J, with 4 bases in between. The CDR3 covers 12 residues. Germline lookup yields CDR1 SGHTA and CDR2 FQGNSA.

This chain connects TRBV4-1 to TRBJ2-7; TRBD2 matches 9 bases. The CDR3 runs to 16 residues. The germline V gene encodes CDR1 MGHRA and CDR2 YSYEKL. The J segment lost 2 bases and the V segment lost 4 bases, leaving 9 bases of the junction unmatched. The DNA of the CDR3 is TGCGCCAGCAGCCCTTCAGGGTCTAGCGGGACCTACGAGCAGTACTTC. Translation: CASSPSGSSGTYEQYF.

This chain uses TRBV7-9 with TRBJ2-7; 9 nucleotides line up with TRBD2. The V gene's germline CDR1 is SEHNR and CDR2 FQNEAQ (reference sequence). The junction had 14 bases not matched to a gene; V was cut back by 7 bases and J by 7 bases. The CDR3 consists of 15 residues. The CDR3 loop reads CASTTTGLAGREQYF. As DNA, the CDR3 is TGTGCCAGCACCACCACGGGGCTAGCGGGACGAGAGCAGTACTTC.

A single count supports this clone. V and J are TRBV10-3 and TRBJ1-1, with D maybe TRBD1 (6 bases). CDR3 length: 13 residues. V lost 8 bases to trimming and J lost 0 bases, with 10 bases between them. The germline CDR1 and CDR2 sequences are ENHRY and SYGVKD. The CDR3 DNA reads TGTGCCATCGGGGGCAGTTTGAACACTGAAGCTTTCTTT. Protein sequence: CAIGGSLNTEAFF.

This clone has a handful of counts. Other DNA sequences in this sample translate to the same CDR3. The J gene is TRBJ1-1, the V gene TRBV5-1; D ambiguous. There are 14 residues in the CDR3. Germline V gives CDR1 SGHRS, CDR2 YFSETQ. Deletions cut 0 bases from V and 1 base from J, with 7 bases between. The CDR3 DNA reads TGCGCCAGCAGCTTGGACAGATCGAACACTGAAGCTTTCTTT. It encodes CASSLDRSNTEAFF.

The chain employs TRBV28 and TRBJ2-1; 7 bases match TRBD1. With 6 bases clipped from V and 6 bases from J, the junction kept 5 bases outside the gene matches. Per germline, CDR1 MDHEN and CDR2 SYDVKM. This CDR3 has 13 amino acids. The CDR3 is CASRDDRANEQFF. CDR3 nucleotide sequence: TGTGCCAGCAGGGACGACAGGGCCAATGAGCAGTTCTTC.

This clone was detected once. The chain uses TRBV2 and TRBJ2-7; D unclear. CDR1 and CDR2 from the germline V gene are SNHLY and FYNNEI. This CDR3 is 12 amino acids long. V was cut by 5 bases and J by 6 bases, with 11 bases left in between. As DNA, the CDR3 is TGTGCCAGCAGTTACCTTGAAAGCGAGCAGTACTTC. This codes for CASSYLESEQYF.

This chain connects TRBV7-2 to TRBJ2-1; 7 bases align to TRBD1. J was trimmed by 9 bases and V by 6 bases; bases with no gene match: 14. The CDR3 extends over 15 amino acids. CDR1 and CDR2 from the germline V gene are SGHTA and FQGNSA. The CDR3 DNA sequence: TGTGCCAGCAGGCGGTCAGGGGGTAATTTGGCTGAGCAGTTCTTC. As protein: CASRRSGGNLAEQFF.